One and the same sample provided the 10 T cell receptor beta chains below, sequenced in a study of CD8 T cells in Susac syndrome. RNA totalling about 0.45 to 1 ug underwent reverse transcription with random hexamers. TCRdb processed the immunoSEQ multiplex PCR reads anew with MiXCR; each CDR3 protein has one entry. The sample records about 250,000 distinct CDR3 sequences, 93% being singletons. Sample: CD4+ T cells from PBMCs. The receptor set was obtained from a human donor with multiple sclerosis.

This chain connects TRBV7-3 to TRBJ2-1; 7 bases fit TRBD2. Looked up from germline, CDR1 is SGHTA and CDR2 is FQGTGA. The V and J ends lost 5 bases and 5 bases, in that order; junction bases with no gene match: 9. CDR3 size: 15 residues. As DNA, the CDR3 is TGTGCCAGCAGCCCCGTTGGGCTAGCGGACAATGAGCAGTTCTTC. It codes for CASSPVGLADNEQFF.

This clonotype was detected only once. The chain combines TRBV10-2 with TRBJ2-5, with D possibly TRBD1 on 5 matching bases. The ends were cut back, 3 bases at V and 4 bases at J, with 12 bases in the middle. Germline V CDR1 and CDR2: WSHSY, SAAADI. This CDR3 contains 14 residues. The CDR3 nucleotides are TGCGCCAGCAGTGAAGGGCAGGGCGGAGAGACCCAGTACTTC. This translates into CASSEGQGGETQYF.

The chain couples TRBV10-3 to TRBJ2-7; 12 bases match TRBD2. The J segment lost 6 bases and the V segment lost 2 bases, leaving 2 bases of the junction unmatched. Germline V gene lookup returns CDR1 ENHRY and CDR2 SYGVKD. The CDR3 has 14 residues. CDR3 sequence reads: CAISETSGRSEQYV. The DNA for the CDR3 is TGTGCCATCAGTGAGACTAGCGGGAGGTCCGAGCAGTACGTC.

J is TRBJ1-2 and V is TRBV5-4; TRBD1 is a possible D gene (6 bases). The CDR3 is made up of 13 amino acids. Trimming stripped 1 base from V and 4 bases from J, with 8 bases between. Per germline, CDR1 SGHNT and CDR2 YYREEE (reference sequence). CDR3 sequence: CASSLTGAYGYTF. The CDR3 nucleotides are TGTGCCAGCAGCTTGACGGGGGCCTATGGCTACACCTTC.

This clonotype showed up just once. The rearrangement uses TRBV7-3 and TRBJ1-6; tentative D call: TRBD1 (5 bases). This CDR3 is 14 amino acids long. Trimming removed 3 bases at V and 9 bases at J, with 12 bases between. The germline gives CDR1 SGHTA, CDR2 FQGTGA. In DNA, the CDR3 is TGTGCCAGCAGCTTGGGGGGGAGGGGTTCACCCCTCCACTTT. Translation: CASSLGGRGSPLHF.

This clonotype appeared a single time. The chain couples TRBV20-1 to TRBJ2-4; the D gene is possibly TRBD2 (6 bases). The V end lost 0 bases, the J end lost 7 bases, and 7 bases lay between the germline ends. The CDR3 is 12 residues long. CDR1 DFQATT and CDR2 SNEGSKA come from the germline V gene (reference sequence). The CDR3 DNA reads as TGCAGTGCTAGAGATCGGGGGAACATTCAGTACTTC. Its protein is CSARDRGNIQYF.

The chain carries TRBV12-3 or TRBV12-4 and TRBJ2-5, with TRBD2 as a possible D gene (5 bases). This CDR3 has 15 residues. Trimming took off 5 bases at V and 1 base at J, with 14 bases between the two ends. For the CDR3, the DNA is TGTGCCAGCAGTCAAGAACTAGTGTTCCAAGAGACCCAGTACTTC. This encodes CASSQELVFQETQYF.

The chain recombines TRBV5-1 with TRBJ1-3; unclear D gene. V lost 0 bases, J lost 4 bases, and 11 bases lay in between. The germline V gene encodes CDR1 SGHRS and CDR2 YFSETQ. The CDR3 consists of 15 residues. This CDR3 reads CASSLGVREGNTIYF. The CDR3 DNA follows: TGCGCCAGCAGCTTGGGTGTCAGAGAAGGAAACACCATATATTTT.

The rearrangement uses TRBV29-1 and TRBJ1-1; 7 bases fit TRBD1. The CDR3 sequence is 13 residues long. Germline V gene data show CDR1 as SQVTM and CDR2 as ANQGSEA. V shed 4 bases, J shed 4 bases, and the junction held 6 bases outside the gene matches. CDR3 sequence: CSVVGRGVTEAFF. The CDR3 DNA reads as TGCAGCGTTGTAGGCAGGGGGGTCACTGAAGCTTTCTTT.

This clonotype was seen just once. The CDR3 DNA reads as TGTGCCAGCAGCCAAGAATCAGGTGTCACTGGAAACACCATATATTTT. This translates into CASSQESGVTGNTIYF. The chain has TRBV4-2 and TRBJ1-3; D remains ambiguous. This CDR3 has 16 residues. Germline CDR1 LGHNA, CDR2 YNFKEQ. V was trimmed by 0 bases and J by 2 bases, leaving 11 bases between them.